This T cell receptor beta chain appears in the sequencing data of a study of blood T cells in healthy people across ages. For this clonotype: Its matching antigen is unknown. At one boundary the junction diverges from the germline segment, which might be a read error.

General study findings and limits: It was not possible, with unsorted PBMCs, to conclusively compare naive and antigen-experienced cells.

The CDR3 has 15 amino acids. Germline CDR1 is MNHEY and CDR2 is SMNVEV (reference sequence). Then a second PCR, running roughly 7 to 11 cycles, was carried out with a sample-barcoded 5' primer and a J-beta primer mix. MiXCR, applied by TCRdb to the 5' RACE reads, yields one record per CDR3 protein. The table has more than 800,000 distinct CDR3 sequences, around 45% seen once. The V and J genes are TRBV27 and TRBJ2-1, with D possibly matching TRBD2 (5 bases). The source material was blood. The receptor was isolated from a woman between 55 and 75 years old in good health. Here the CDR3 reads CTSSFSQAPRGEQFF. CDR3 coding DNA: TGTACCAGCAGTTTTTCGCAGGCGCCTCGGGGTGAGCAGTTCTTC.